The rows below give T cell receptor beta chains drawn from one sample of a study of blood T cell dynamics during melanoma immunotherapy. The assay was immunoSEQ multiplex PCR, and TCRdb's table has in-frame clones only and misses some. The sample holds some 20,000 clones, roughly 91% seen once. The sequenced sample was blood, obtained from a patient treated with checkpoint blockade. Receptor source: a human donor with melanoma. The CDR3 runs from the conserved cysteine through the conserved F or W. D genes are given only for firm matches. The listing skips clone size in some rows; elsewhere it reads once, few, many or a size class.

few	14	NA	TRBJ1-1	TRBV7-9	TGTGCCAGCAGCCCGCGGGTTCCCATGCAGGGAGCTTTCTTT	CASSPRVPMQGAFF
NA	14	NA	TRBJ1-2	TRBV6-5	TGTGCCAGCAAGGGGTCAGGAGGGGACTATGGCTACACCTTC	CASKGSGGDYGYTF
NA	15	TRBD1	TRBJ2-7	TRBV15	TGTGCCACCAGCAGTCAACCGGGACAGGGGACCCCGGAGTACTTC	CATSSQPGQGTPEYF
NA	14	NA	TRBJ1-5	TRBV6-6	TGTGCCAGCAGTTATATACAGGGCCGTCAGCCCCAGCATTTT	CASSYIQGRQPQHF
NA	14	NA	TRBJ2-7	TRBV5-4	TGTGCCAGCAGCTCCGTGACAGGTACCTACGAGCAGTACTTC	CASSSVTGTYEQYF
NA	15	NA	TRBJ2-7	TRBV7-8	TGTGCCAGCGGTACGATCAACCCCATCTCCTACGAGCAGTACTTC	CASGTINPISYEQYF
NA	13	NA	TRBJ1-4	TRBV10-3	TGTGCCATCAGACAGGGACCTAATGAAAAACTGTTTTTT	CAIRQGPNEKLFF
NA	15	NA	TRBJ2-7	TRBV11-3	TGTGCCAGCAGCTTAGAGGGACATTTAACCTACGAGCAGTACTTC	CASSLEGHLTYEQYF
NA	18	NA	TRBJ2-1	TRBV21-1	TGTGCCAGCAGCAAAGCAGCGTATGGGGGCGGGAGGGCCCCCGAGCAGTTCTTC	CASSKAAYGGGRAPEQFF
NA	14	NA	TRBJ1-6	TRBV14	TGTGCCAGCAGCTGGGGGGGGAGTAATTCACCCCTCCACTTT	CASSWGGSNSPLHF
NA	13	NA	TRBJ1-2	TRBV5-1	TGCGCCAGCAGCTTGAGTACTAACTATGGCTACACCTTC	CASSLSTNYGYTF
once	17	TRBD1	TRBJ2-6	TRBV2	TGTGCCAGCACGGGACAGGGGGTGAGCTCTGGGGCCAACGTCCTGACTTTC	CASTGQGVSSGANVLTF
few	14	TRBD2	TRBJ2-7	TRBV5-1	TGCGCCAGCAGCCGGCTAGCGGGGTCGGGCGAGCAGTACTTC	CASSRLAGSGEQYF
NA	11	NA	TRBJ1-4	TRBV7-2	TGTGCCAGCAGCTTAAGTGAAAAACTGTTTTTT	CASSLSEKLFF
NA	14	NA	TRBJ1-1	TRBV30	TGTGCCTGGAGTGTGAGGGGCGTCGGCACTGAAGCTTTCTTT	CAWSVRGVGTEAFF
NA	15	NA	TRBJ1-5	TRBV28	TGTGCCAGCAGCGCTTGGGGGCGCGGCAATCAGCCCCAGCATTTT	CASSAWGRGNQPQHF
NA	13	NA	TRBJ1-1	TRBV21-1	TGTGCCAGCAGGGACAGCAGGAACACTGAAGCTTTCTTT	CASRDSRNTEAFF
NA	13	NA	TRBJ1-4	TRBV19	TGTGCCAGTAGCCCCAGCACTAATGAAAAACTGTTTTTT	CASSPSTNEKLFF
NA	12	NA	TRBJ1-1	TRBV18	TGTGCCAGCTCACCGAGGACAGCTGAAGCTTTCTTT	CASSPRTAEAFF
NA	14	NA	TRBJ2-3	TRBV5-1	TGCGCCAGCAGCCCGACAGGTACCAGAAATACGCAGTATTTT	CASSPTGTRNTQYF
NA	15	TRBD2	TRBJ2-7	TRBV5-1	TGCGCCAGCTCTCGACTAGCGGGGGAAGCCTACGAGCAGTACTTC	CASSRLAGEAYEQYF
NA	15	NA	TRBJ1-3	TRBV10-3	TGTGCCATCAGTGTGTCAGCACGGGGCGGAAACACCATATATTTT	CAISVSARGGNTIYF
few	16	NA	TRBJ1-5	TRBV18	TGTGCCAGCTCCCCGTCCGCTCCTCCTAGCAATCAGCCCCAGCATTTT	CASSPSAPPSNQPQHF
NA	14	TRBD1	TRBJ1-1	TRBV5-1	TGCGCCAGCAGCCTGGGACAGGGGGGCACTGAAGCTTTCTTT	CASSLGQGGTEAFF
NA	15	TRBD1	TRBJ1-5	TRBV5-5	TGTGCCAGCAGCTTGCGACAGGGGGTCAGCCAGCCCCAGCATTTT	CASSLRQGVSQPQHF
NA	15	TRBD1	TRBJ2-7	TRBV2	TGTGCCAGCAGTAACGAGGGGACAGGGGGCAACGAGCAGTACTTC	CASSNEGTGGNEQYF
NA	16	NA	TRBJ1-1	TRBV6-6	TGTGCCAGCACGGTCCCGGGGCGGGGGTCGAGCACTGAAGCTTTCTTT	CASTVPGRGSSTEAFF
NA	18	NA	TRBJ2-7	TRBV9	TGTGCCAGCAGCGTAGACCTTAACCCTACAGGATCTTCTCTCGAGCAGTACTTC	CASSVDLNPTGSSLEQYF
NA	15	NA	TRBJ2-1	TRBV5-4	TGTGCCAGCAGCTTTGGACGACTCTCCTACAATGAGCAGTTCTTC	CASSFGRLSYNEQFF
NA	13	NA	TRBJ2-1	TRBV29-1	TGCAGCGTTGGGGCCTTGGGGGGATATGAGCAGTTCTTC	CSVGALGGYEQFF
few	16	TRBD1	TRBJ1-5	TRBV6-1	TGTGCCAGCAGTGATACACCGGGACAGCCCAATCAGCCCCAGCATTTT	CASSDTPGQPNQPQHF
NA	11	NA	TRBJ2-3	TRBV29-1	TGCAGCGTTACCGTAGCGGATACGCAGTATTTT	CSVTVADTQYF
NA	12	NA	TRBJ1-4	TRBV7-9	TGTGCCAGTTTGGCAGCTAATGAAAAACTGTTTTTT	CASLAANEKLFF
NA	14	NA	TRBJ1-4	TRBV5-1	TGCGCCAGCGCCGAAGGGGGGGCAAGTGAAAAACTGTTTTTT	CASAEGGASEKLFF
NA	18	NA	TRBJ2-6	TRBV5-4	TGTGCCAGCAGCTCGGACTCTTTCCGAGGACCTGGGGCCAACGTCCTGACTTTC	CASSSDSFRGPGANVLTF
NA	18	TRBD1	TRBJ1-2	TRBV25-1	TGTGCCAGCAGTAACCACGACGGGCCAGGACAGGGCAACTATGGCTACACCTTC	CASSNHDGPGQGNYGYTF
NA	15	NA	TRBJ1-2	TRBV18	TGTGCCAGCTCACTGGATCAGACCACAAGGAGTGGCTACACCTTC	CASSLDQTTRSGYTF
NA	15	NA	TRBJ2-2	TRBV5-4	TGTGCCAGCAGCTTGTCGAGGGGCAACACCGGGGAGCTGTTTTTT	CASSLSRGNTGELFF
NA	17	NA	TRBJ2-1	TRBV5-6	TGTGCCAGCAGCTATGGAGCGCCCGGGGTGGAATTCAATGAGCAGTTCTTC	CASSYGAPGVEFNEQFF
NA	13	TRBD2	TRBJ2-1	TRBV30	TGTGCCTGGGGCCTGGGACTAGCGGGAGCGCAGTTCTTC	CAWGLGLAGAQFF
NA	13	NA	TRBJ2-1	TRBV9	TGTGCCAGCAGCGGGGGCTCCTACAATGAGCAGTTCTTC	CASSGGSYNEQFF
NA	13	NA	TRBJ1-2	TRBV2	TGTGCCAGCAGTGAACTGGGGGATGTTGGCTACACCTTC	CASSELGDVGYTF
NA	15	NA	TRBJ2-7	TRBV19	TGTGCCAGTAGTATTAGGACAGTTGGCTCCTACGAGCAGTACTTC	CASSIRTVGSYEQYF
few	15	NA	TRBJ1-1	TRBV4-1	TGCGCCAGCAGCCTGTCGGTATTAACGAACACTGAAGCTTTCTTT	CASSLSVLTNTEAFF
few	15	TRBD2	TRBJ2-3	TRBV30	TGTGCCTGGAGTGTGACTAGCGGTAGTGGAGATACGCAGTATTTT	CAWSVTSGSGDTQYF
NA	16	NA	TRBJ1-5	TRBV6-6	TGTGCCAGCAGTTCCCCCCAGGACGGACATAATCAGCCCCAGCATTTT	CASSSPQDGHNQPQHF